These 16 T cell receptor beta chains were all obtained from the same sample, sequenced in a study of STAT5B mutations in CD4+ large granular lymphocyte leukemia. Sequencing used immunoSEQ multiplex PCR; TCRdb keeps in-frame clones, though not all of them. Of about 32,000 clones listed, roughly 80% are singletons. The sequenced material came from CD4+ T cells from blood buffy coats. The receptors here all came from a human donor in good health.

This sequence joins TRBV15 and TRBJ2-3; 7 positions agree with TRBD1. The germline gives CDR1 LNHNV, CDR2 YYDKDF (reference sequence). V gave up 5 bases and J gave up 1 base; unmatched junction bases: 6. CDR3 size: 15 residues. The CDR3 region has the DNA TGTGCCACCAGCTCACAGGGGCTCGGCACAGATACGCAGTATTTT. Translated: CATSSQGLGTDTQYF.

In this sample, this clone turned up once. This chain links TRBV29-1 with TRBJ1-2, with TRBD1 matching over 7 bases. Unmatched junction bases numbered 5, after V lost 5 bases and J lost 8 bases. This CDR3 spans 11 amino acids. The germline V gene encodes CDR1 SQVTM and CDR2 ANQGSEA. CDR3 in amino acids: CSVHRGGGYTF. CDR3 DNA: TGCAGCGTTCACAGGGGCGGAGGCTACACCTTC.

The chain recombines TRBV18 with TRBJ1-1; weak D call: TRBD1 (5 bases). The CDR3 consists of 15 residues. Between the trimmed V and J ends, which lost 6 bases and 0 bases, there was a span of 14 bases. Germline V lookup: CDR1 KGHSH, CDR2 LQKENI. The CDR3 region has the DNA TGTGCCAGCTCCACAAACGGGGCAGTGAACACTGAAGCTTTCTTT. Its translation: CASSTNGAVNTEAFF. Full variable domain (rest looked up from reference TRBV18 and TRBJ1-1): NAGVMQNPRHLVRRRGQEARLRCSPMKGHSHVYWYRQLPEEGLKFMVYLQKENIIDESGMPKERFSAEFPKEGPSILRIQQVVRGDSAAYFCASSTNGAVNTEAFFGQGTRLTVV.

The chain is built from TRBV27 and TRBJ2-1; maybe TRBD2 (6 bases). V was cut by 6 bases and J by 10 bases, with 19 bases left in between. The CDR3 spans 14 residues. CDR1 MNHEY and CDR2 SMNVEV come from the germline V gene (reference sequence). CDR3 amino acids: CASSRDFSESEQFF. In nucleotides, the CDR3 is TGTGCCAGCAGCCGGGACTTCTCCGAGTCGGAGCAGTTCTTC.

The chain links TRBV27 to TRBJ2-4; 11 nucleotides agree with TRBD2. Trimming at V came to 6 bases and at J to 0 bases, leaving 7 bases not matched to a gene. The germline V gene encodes CDR1 MNHEY and CDR2 SMNVEV (reference sequence). There are 17 residues in the CDR3. The CDR3, as DNA: TGTGCCAGCAGCCCGGGACTAGCGGAGAGAGCCAAAAACATTCAGTACTTC. Translating gives CASSPGLAERAKNIQYF.

The rearrangement joins TRBV10-3 to TRBJ1-4, with TRBD1 matching over 10 bases. CDR1 is ENHRY, CDR2 SYGVKD, per germline. The CDR3 consists of 14 residues. After removal of 4 bases from V and 7 bases from J, the junction contained 3 bases not matched to a gene. The CDR3 region is CAISAGTGVEKLFF. The DNA of the CDR3 is TGTGCCATCAGTGCGGGGACAGGGGTTGAAAAACTGTTTTTT.

V is TRBV7-2 and J is TRBJ1-1, with a tentative D call TRBD1 (5 bases). There are 16 residues in the CDR3. Trimming shortened V by 5 bases and J by 3 bases, and 19 bases separated the two germline ends. Germline V lookup: CDR1 SGHTA, CDR2 FQGNSA. For the CDR3, the DNA is TGTGCCAGCAGCGACAGTGGTTGGGGCAGGCACACTGAAGCTTTCTTT. Translation: CASSDSGWGRHTEAFF.

The rearrangement joins TRBV5-1 to TRBJ1-2; 12 bases map to TRBD1. The CDR3 covers 15 residues. Germline CDR1 is SGHRS and CDR2 is YFSETQ. The junction had 5 bases not matched to a gene; V was cut back by 0 bases and J by 8 bases. Written as DNA, the CDR3 is TGCGCCAGCAGCTTGGAAGGGACAGGGGGCGGCGGCTACACCTTC. This gives the protein CASSLEGTGGGGYTF.

The chain has TRBV27 and TRBJ2-2; D is perhaps TRBD1 or TRBD2 (5 bases each). CDR1 is MNHEY, CDR2 SMNVEV, per germline (reference sequence). This CDR3 contains 16 residues. Trimming pared 2 bases from V and 1 base from J, leaving 11 bases between. In DNA, the CDR3 is TGTGCCAGCAGTTTACTTGGGACCATGAACACCGGGGAGCTGTTTTTT. Protein: CASSLLGTMNTGELFF.

The chain links TRBV5-1 to TRBJ2-5, with 9 nucleotides matching TRBD2. J gave up 1 base and V 0 bases, and 7 bases lay outside the gene matches. The length of the CDR3 is 17 residues. The germline CDR1 and CDR2 sequences are SGHRS and YFSETQ. The CDR3, as DNA: TGCGCCAGCAGCTTGGTGTCTAGCGGGAAAAGCCAAGAGACCCAGTACTTC. The encoded protein is CASSLVSSGKSQETQYF.

The gene calls are TRBV18 and TRBJ2-3, with TRBD2 matching over 11 bases. This CDR3 is built from 15 residues. Germline V gives CDR1 KGHSH, CDR2 LQKENI. The V segment lost 3 bases and the J segment 3 bases; nucleotides outside the gene matches: 2. The CDR3 region is CASSPGLADTDTQYF. The CDR3 DNA reads TGTGCCAGCTCACCGGGACTAGCGGATACAGATACGCAGTATTTT.

The chain combines TRBV7-9 with TRBJ1-6; D not certain. Per germline, CDR1 SEHNR and CDR2 FQNEAQ (reference sequence). V gave up 5 bases and J gave up 9 bases, with 17 bases separating them. CDR3 length: 15 amino acids. The CDR3 protein is CASSALKGGSSPLHF. The CDR3 DNA reads as TGTGCCAGCAGCGCCCTCAAGGGTGGTAGTTCACCCCTCCACTTT.

The chain has TRBV2 and TRBJ1-1, with D possibly TRBD1 on 5 matching bases. This CDR3 has 13 residues. Trimming stripped 2 bases from V and 7 bases from J, with 11 bases between. The germline V gene has CDR1 SNHLY and CDR2 FYNNEI. The CDR3 here is CASSETRDGEAFF. The CDR3 nucleotides are TGTGCCAGCAGTGAAACTCGGGACGGTGAAGCTTTCTTT.

The rearrangement joins TRBV19 to TRBJ2-1, with D perhaps being TRBD1 or TRBD2 (5 bases each). V shed 6 bases and J shed 9 bases, with 21 bases lying between them. CDR1 and CDR2 (germline): LNHDA, SQIVND (reference sequence). The CDR3 sequence is 15 residues long. CDR3 bases: TGTGCCAGTAGGAGGGGTATAGCCCGTTCGGGTGAGCAGTTCTTC. This codes for CASRRGIARSGEQFF.

The chain joins TRBV28 to TRBJ1-2, with 7 bases matching TRBD1. V gave up 7 bases and J gave up 7 bases; unmatched junction bases: 9. In germline, CDR1 is MDHEN, CDR2 SYDVKM. The CDR3 is made up of 13 amino acids. The CDR3 DNA follows: TGTGCCAGCACCCCTGAAGGGGGCTTTGGCTACACCTTC. It encodes CASTPEGGFGYTF.

The J gene is TRBJ2-3, the V gene TRBV5-1; maybe TRBD2 (6 bases). Germline V lookup: CDR1 SGHRS, CDR2 YFSETQ. This CDR3 contains 17 residues. Trimming took 4 bases from V and 5 from J, leaving 23 bases between them. The CDR3 region is CASSPQPTGTVGDTQYF. CDR3 DNA sequence: TGCGCCAGCAGCCCACAACCTACCGGGACTGTTGGAGATACGCAGTATTTT.